A single sample is the source of the 21 T cell receptor beta chains below, sequenced in a study of blood T cells in healthy people across ages. A second PCR, run for roughly 7 to 12 cycles, used a sample-barcoded 5' primer plus a J-beta primer mix. TCRdb used MiXCR to reprocess the 5' RACE reads, holding one entry per CDR3 protein. The sample has about 940,000 distinct CDR3 sequences, roughly 50% seen once. The sample taken for sequencing was blood. Receptors were obtained from a man aged 25-40 years in good health.

This clonotype was detected ten times or more. The V and J genes are TRBV5-1 and TRBJ2-7; D not certain. Germline CDR1 reads SGHRS; CDR2 reads YFSETQ. The CDR3 length is 14 residues. Trimming cost V 0 bases and J 1 base, with 8 bases left between them. The CDR3 coding sequence is TGCGCCAGCAGCTTGGAGGCGGAATCCTACGAGCAGTACTTC. Encoded protein: CASSLEAESYEQYF.

This clonotype was seen more than once but under ten times. The genes are TRBV6-6 and TRBJ2-4; D is perhaps TRBD2 (6 bases). CDR3 length: 14 residues. V lost 8 bases, J lost 2 bases, and 13 bases lay in between. Germline CDR1 reads MNHNY; CDR2 reads SVGAGI (reference sequence). CDR3 loop: CASYLGGTKNIQYF. The CDR3 DNA reads TGTGCCAGCTACCTTGGGGGGACCAAAAACATTCAGTACTTC.

This chain links TRBV18 with TRBJ2-7; 7 bases agree with TRBD1. This CDR3 is 13 amino acids long. The junction had 5 bases not matched to a gene; V was cut back by 3 bases and J by 6 bases. Per the germline V gene, CDR1 is KGHSH and CDR2 is LQKENI. CDR3 nucleotides: TGTGCCAGCTCACCTTATACAGGGGTCGAGCAGTACTTC. Amino acids: CASSPYTGVEQYF.

This chain links TRBV6-2 or TRBV6-3 with TRBJ2-1; 11 bases agree with TRBD1. The CDR3 is made up of 15 amino acids. CDR1 is MNHEY and CDR2 is SVGEGT in the germline V gene. Germline trimming cut 4 bases from V and 8 bases from J; bases unmatched to any gene: 7. CDR3 sequence reads: CASSWPGQGVHEQFF. Here the CDR3 DNA reads TGTGCCAGCAGTTGGCCGGGACAGGGGGTCCATGAGCAGTTCTTC.

The genes are TRBV7-2 and TRBJ1-3, with a weak D call TRBD1 (6 bases). The V end was cut by 2 bases, the J end by 2 bases, with 13 bases between. This CDR3 has 16 residues. Looked up from germline, CDR1 is SGHTA and CDR2 is FQGNSA. CDR3 nucleotides: TGTGCCAGCAGCTTACCATCAGGGGTGGCTGGAAACACCATATATTTT. Protein product: CASSLPSGVAGNTIYF.

The table lists this clonotype with a few counts. The chain employs TRBV6-2 or TRBV6-3 and TRBJ2-7; unclear D gene. The V gene lost 6 bases and the J gene lost 0 bases, with 12 bases spanning the gap. CDR3 length equals 14 residues. The germline V gene has CDR1 MNHEY and CDR2 SVGEGT. CDR3 bases: TGTGCCAGCAGGCCCCTGTACACCTCCTACGAGCAGTACTTC. It translates to CASRPLYTSYEQYF.

A few counts support this clonotype. This chain joins TRBV4-2 and TRBJ2-7; D may be TRBD2 (6 bases). The V end lost 0 bases, the J end lost 4 bases, and 19 bases lay between the germline ends. CDR3 length: 17 amino acids. From germline, CDR1 is LGHNA and CDR2 YNFKEQ. The CDR3 nucleotides read TGTGCCAGCAGCCAAGACCGGAGACGGGACTGGAGTTACGAGCAGTACTTC. It encodes CASSQDRRRDWSYEQYF.

This clonotype was found a few times. This rearrangement joins TRBV5-5 to TRBJ1-4; no firm D call. The CDR3 is 13 amino acids. Trimming pared 1 base from V and 2 bases from J, leaving 3 bases between. Germline assignment: CDR1 SGHKS and CDR2 YYEKEE (reference sequence). CDR3 sequence reads: CASSLPTNEKLFF. CDR3 in DNA: TGTGCCAGCAGCTTGCCCACTAATGAAAAACTGTTTTTT.

This clonotype was detected a few times. This chain connects TRBV20-1 to TRBJ1-1; 9 nucleotides line up with TRBD1. The germline CDR1 and CDR2 sequences are DFQATT and SNEGSKA (reference sequence). V lost 4 bases, J lost 3 bases, and 3 bases stayed unmatched. The CDR3 has 13 amino acids. This chain's CDR3 is CSAKGQGHTEAFF. CDR3 in DNA: TGCAGTGCTAAGGGACAGGGTCACACTGAAGCTTTCTTT.

The chain is built from TRBV7-2 and TRBJ2-7; D uncertain. There are 12 residues in the CDR3. Germline lookup yields CDR1 SGHTA and CDR2 FQGNSA. The V end lost 1 base, the J end lost 7 bases, and 8 bases lay between the germline ends. DNA of the CDR3: TGTGCCAGCAGCTTAGGAGCCACGGAGCAGTACTTC. Translation gives CASSLGATEQYF.

This clonotype was counted between two and nine times. This chain joins TRBV20-1 and TRBJ2-3, with 11 bases lining up with TRBD2. CDR3 length equals 16 residues. Germline V CDR1 and CDR2: DFQATT, SNEGSKA (reference sequence). Trimming took 0 bases from V and 3 from J; bases not matched to a gene: 5. The CDR3 is CSARDLAGGPTDTQYF. CDR3 nucleotides: TGCAGTGCTAGAGATTTAGCGGGGGGGCCTACAGATACGCAGTATTTT.

V and J are TRBV7-9 and TRBJ1-6; D uncertain. Germline V lookup: CDR1 SEHNR, CDR2 FQNEAQ (reference sequence). The CDR3 is 16 amino acids. V was shortened by 4 bases and J by 10 bases, with 20 bases between the two germline ends. CDR3 in amino acids: CASSSNRVGEESPLHF. In nucleotides, the CDR3 is TGTGCCAGCAGCTCCAACCGGGTAGGAGAGGAGTCACCCCTCCACTTT. Drawing the rest from reference TRBV7-9 and TRBJ1-6, the complete variable domain is DTGVSQNPRHKITKRGQNVTFRCDPISEHNRLYWYRQTLGQGPEFLTYFQNEAQLEKSRLLSDRFSAERPKGSFSTLEIQRTEQGDSAMYLCASSSNRVGEESPLHFGNGTRLTVT.

The gene calls are TRBV12-3 or TRBV12-4 and TRBJ1-2, with 9 bases that match TRBD1. V gave up 1 base and J gave up 1 base; unmatched junction bases: 4. The CDR3 extends over 16 amino acids. CDR3 sequence: CASSLGGQGNNYGYTF. The CDR3 DNA reads TGTGCCAGCAGTTTAGGCGGACAGGGGAATAACTATGGCTACACCTTC.

The J gene is TRBJ2-1, the V gene TRBV6-2 or TRBV6-3; the D is unclear. The CDR3 totals 14 residues. Germline-derived CDR1 and CDR2 are MNHEY and SVGEGT. V was cut by 7 bases and J by 8 bases, with 18 bases left in between. CDR3 in DNA: TGTGCCAGCACCCCCGCAGGCACTGTCTATGAGCAGTTCTTC. It codes for CASTPAGTVYEQFF.

As DNA, the CDR3 is TGTGCCAGCAGCTTAGACGGGGGAAATACGCAGTATTTT. Its protein product is CASSLDGGNTQYF. The V and J genes are TRBV11-2 and TRBJ2-3, with D maybe TRBD2 (6 bases). The CDR3 runs 13 residues. V lost 0 bases and J lost 7, with 8 bases in between. CDR1 is SGHAT, CDR2 FQNNGV, per germline.

The CDR3 protein is CASSPGTASYGYTF. The CDR3 DNA reads as TGTGCCAGCAGCCCCGGGACTGCCTCCTATGGCTACACCTTC. The chain combines TRBV12-3 or TRBV12-4 with TRBJ1-2, with D possibly being TRBD1 (5 bases). The V end was cut by 6 bases, the J end by 4 bases, with 15 bases between. CDR3 length equals 14 residues.

The chain links TRBV4-2 to TRBJ2-6, with D perhaps TRBD1 or TRBD2 (6 bases each). This CDR3 contains 17 residues. The V gene's germline CDR1 is LGHNA and CDR2 YNFKEQ. The germline V and J ends were trimmed by 4 bases and 0 bases, with 13 bases remaining between them. The chain's CDR3 is CASSRETGASGANVLTF. CDR3 DNA: TGTGCCAGCAGCCGAGAAACGGGGGCCTCTGGGGCCAACGTCCTGACTTTC.

On this clonotype itself: This may be a read error: a much more frequent sequence differs by one nucleotide. The CDR3 protein is CSARDGKRGHSYEQFF. The CDR3 DNA follows: TGCAGTGCTAGAGATGGGAAGCGGGGGCACTCCTACGAGCAGTTCTTC. The chain has TRBV20-1 and TRBJ2-1; 8 bases align to TRBD2. The CDR3 has 16 residues. The junction had 14 bases not matched to a gene; V was cut back by 0 bases and J by 10 bases. Germline V gene lookup returns CDR1 DFQATT and CDR2 SNEGSKA (reference sequence).

This clonotype was detected many times. V is TRBV20-1 and J is TRBJ1-1; D call uncertain. The CDR3 spans 14 residues. The ends were cut back, 0 bases at V and 1 base at J, with 9 bases in the middle. Germline assignment: CDR1 DFQATT and CDR2 SNEGSKA (reference sequence). This CDR3 is CSAREWTGNTEAFF. Here the CDR3 DNA reads TGCAGTGCTAGAGAATGGACGGGGAACACTGAAGCTTTCTTT.

This chain joins TRBV5-8 and TRBJ2-7; TRBD1 agrees at 8 bases. V was pared by 4 bases and J by 1 base, with 7 bases of the junction left unmatched. Per the germline V gene, CDR1 is SGHTS and CDR2 is YDEGEE. CDR3 length equals 15 residues. CDR3 sequence: CASSTRDRKSYEQYF. In nucleotides, the CDR3 is TGTGCCAGCAGCACCCGGGACAGGAAGTCCTACGAGCAGTACTTC.

This rearrangement joins TRBV2 to TRBJ2-2, with TRBD1 identical over 9 bases. The CDR3 is made up of 13 amino acids. Germline V CDR1 and CDR2: SNHLY, FYNNEI. With V trimmed by 10 bases and J by 5 bases, 5 bases remained unmatched. CDR3 bases: TGTGCCACATTACAGGGGGCGACCGGGGAGCTGTTTTTT. It yields the protein CATLQGATGELFF.